This TCR beta chain was captured in a study of T cells in Graves' hyperthyroidism and ophthalmopathy. The study's findings and limits: Among clonotypes expanded in thyroid above 0.001, most were also found in blood.

As to this clonotype: The antigen is undetermined.

Using RNA transcripts as the source, TCR beta CDR3 regions were amplified. A set of HTBI primers served as the primers for a first-round RT-PCR of the TCR CDR3. TCRdb passed the multiplex PCR reads through MiXCR, listing each CDR3 protein once. The data hold a few hundred thousand distinct CDR3 sequences, with around 16% observed a single time. This sequence originates from a woman aged 35 to 49 with Graves' ophthalmopathy. Material: blood.

CDR3 protein: CASSPTRSDSYNEQFF. For the CDR3, the DNA is TGTGCCAGCTCACCAACAAGGAGTGATTCCTACAATGAGCAGTTCTTC. The chain combines TRBV18 with TRBJ2-1, with D unclear. CDR3 length: 16 amino acids. Germline loops: CDR1 KGHSH, CDR2 LQKENI. Trimming removed 2 bases at V and 1 base at J, with 12 bases between.